These 26 T cell receptor beta chains came from one sample sequenced in a study of T cells in localized non-small cell lung cancer. Profiled with immunoSEQ multiplex PCR; TCRdb holds only in-frame clones, not every one. The table has over 20,000 clones, 92% seen once. The sample consisted of peripheral blood, taken before any cancer treatment. The receptors originated from a man between 35 and 75 years old with stage III squamous cell lung carcinoma.

The genes are TRBV11-3 and TRBJ1-1; possibly TRBD1 for D (6 bases). CDR3 size: 14 residues. Trimming cost V 0 bases and J 5 bases, with 10 bases left between them. CDR1 is SGHNT and CDR2 is YENEEA in the germline V gene. The CDR3 reads CASSLDPGETEAFF. Here the CDR3 DNA reads TGTGCCAGCAGCTTAGACCCAGGGGAGACTGAAGCTTTCTTT.

The chain has TRBV28 and TRBJ1-1; TRBD1 is a possible D gene (5 bases). V was pared by 3 bases and J by 4 bases, with 21 bases between. Germline CDR1 is MDHEN and CDR2 is SYDVKM. This CDR3 is 17 amino acids long. The CDR3 loop reads CASSFATINWGGTEAFF. CDR3 DNA: TGTGCCAGCAGTTTCGCGACGATAAATTGGGGGGGCACTGAAGCTTTCTTT.

In DNA, the CDR3 is TGTGCCGCCCGGGGGTGGGCTAATATGAACACTGAAGCTTTCTTT. Its translation is CAARGWANMNTEAFF. The rearrangement uses TRBV28 and TRBJ1-1; D possibly corresponds to TRBD1 (5 bases). Germline CDR1 reads MDHEN; CDR2 reads SYDVKM. Trimming removed 11 bases from V and 0 bases from J, with 19 bases in between. The CDR3 runs to 15 residues. The full variable domain, completed using reference TRBV28 and TRBJ1-1, is DVKVTQSSRYLVKRTGEKVFLECVQDMDHENMFWYRQDPGLGLRLIYFSYDVKMKEKGDIPEGYSVSREKKERFSLILESASTNQTSMYLCAARGWANMNTEAFFGQGTRLTVV.

The chain combines TRBV5-4 with TRBJ1-1; unclear D gene. Trimming pared 2 bases from V and 1 base from J, leaving 3 bases between. Looked up from germline, CDR1 is SGHNT and CDR2 is YYREEE (reference sequence). This CDR3 comprises 12 residues. Here the CDR3 DNA reads TGTGCCAGCAGCTTCGGGAACACTGAAGCTTTCTTT. Amino acids: CASSFGNTEAFF.

The chain is built from TRBV5-4 and TRBJ2-5; 10 nucleotides line up with TRBD2. The J segment lost 2 bases and the V segment lost 5 bases, leaving 3 bases of the junction unmatched. In germline, CDR1 is SGHNT, CDR2 YYREEE (reference sequence). The CDR3 contains 14 residues. The DNA for the CDR3 is TGTGCCAGCAGAGCGGGGGGGCCACAAGAGACCCAGTACTTC. Its translation is CASRAGGPQETQYF.

The CDR3 coding sequence is TGTGCCAGCACCCACCCGGCAGGCGGGACTGAAGCTTTCTTT. It yields the protein CASTHPAGGTEAFF. V is TRBV6-6 and J is TRBJ1-1; D unresolved. CDR1 is MNHNY, CDR2 SVGAGI, per germline (reference sequence). This CDR3 has 14 amino acids. The V end was cut by 7 bases, the J end by 5 bases, with 17 bases between.

The chain recombines TRBV5-6 with TRBJ2-5; TRBD1 agrees at 10 bases. V was clipped by 4 bases and J by 2 bases; unmatched bases: 5. Germline loops: CDR1 SGHDT, CDR2 YYEEEE. The CDR3 loop spans 15 amino acids. The CDR3 DNA is TGTGCCAGCAGCAGGGACAGGGGACGGCAAGAGACCCAGTACTTC. This gives the protein CASSRDRGRQETQYF.

The chain is built from TRBV7-2 and TRBJ1-2; D is perhaps TRBD1 (6 bases). V was shortened by 1 base and J by 6 bases, with 9 bases between the two germline ends. The CDR3 contains 13 residues. Per the germline V gene, CDR1 is SGHTA and CDR2 is FQGNSA. In DNA form, the CDR3 reads TGTGCCAGCAGCTTAGAGGGGGGCAATGGCTACACCTTC. Amino acids: CASSLEGGNGYTF.

This clone was observed once. This chain uses TRBV7-3 with TRBJ2-6; a weak D match, TRBD2 (6 bases). CDR3 length equals 16 residues. Per germline, CDR1 SGHTA and CDR2 FQGTGA. V lost 5 bases, J lost 2 bases, and 13 bases lay in between. The CDR3 protein is CASSIFPGAGANVLTF. The CDR3 region has the DNA TGTGCCAGCAGCATTTTCCCGGGAGCTGGGGCCAACGTCCTGACTTTC.

V and J are TRBV14 and TRBJ2-7, with D perhaps being TRBD1 or TRBD2 (5 bases each). This CDR3 spans 14 amino acids. In germline, CDR1 is SGHDN, CDR2 FVKESK. Trimming removed 2 bases at V and 0 bases at J, with 8 bases between. CDR3 amino acids: CASSQRGASYEQYF. The CDR3 bases are TGTGCCAGCAGCCAAAGAGGGGCCTCCTACGAGCAGTACTTC.

The chain uses TRBV7-9 and TRBJ1-1; perhaps TRBD1 as D (5 bases). The CDR3 consists of 16 residues. Germline V gene data show CDR1 as SEHNR and CDR2 as FQNEAQ (reference sequence). V shed 1 base and J shed 7 bases, with 19 bases lying between them. The chain's CDR3 is CASSLGWDSAPLEAFF. The CDR3 bases are TGTGCCAGCAGCTTAGGCTGGGACTCTGCTCCACTTGAAGCTTTCTTT.

The chain recombines TRBV28 with TRBJ1-2, with D unclear. The CDR3 length is 15 residues. V was pared by 4 bases and J by 4 bases, with 16 bases between. The V gene's germline CDR1 is MDHEN and CDR2 SYDVKM. CDR3 residues: CASSSSGVTGYGYTF. DNA of the CDR3: TGTGCCAGCAGTTCCTCCGGGGTAACGGGCTATGGCTACACCTTC.

The rearrangement joins TRBV18 to TRBJ2-5; D possibly uses TRBD1 or TRBD2 (5 bases each). V lost 0 bases and J 3 bases, leaving 5 bases between the germline ends. Germline V gene sequence: CDR1 KGHSH, CDR2 LQKENI. The CDR3 loop spans 13 amino acids. DNA of the CDR3: TGTGCCAGCTCACCACCGGGGGAAGAGACCCAGTACTTC. It codes for CASSPPGEETQYF.

The V and J genes are TRBV5-1 and TRBJ2-7; possible D gene TRBD2, 5 bases. Per germline, CDR1 SGHRS and CDR2 YFSETQ. V shed 3 bases and J shed 0 bases, with 13 bases lying between them. The CDR3 sequence is 15 residues long. CDR3 sequence reads: CASSSRTPGSYEQYF. CDR3 DNA: TGCGCCAGCAGCTCTCGGACTCCCGGCTCCTACGAGCAGTACTTC.

The V and J genes are TRBV4-1 and TRBJ1-2; tentative D call: TRBD1 (6 bases). Germline V gene lookup returns CDR1 MGHRA and CDR2 YSYEKL. V was shortened by 2 bases and J by 2 bases, with 9 bases between the two germline ends. The CDR3 covers 14 residues. CDR3 region: CASSQTGQNYGYTF. In DNA form, the CDR3 reads TGCGCCAGCAGCCAAACTGGACAGAACTATGGCTACACCTTC.

The rearrangement links TRBV5-1 to TRBJ2-3; 11 bases line up with TRBD2. The germline gives CDR1 SGHRS, CDR2 YFSETQ. The CDR3 contains 16 residues. Trimming took 2 bases from V and 2 from J; bases not matched to a gene: 4. DNA for the CDR3: TGCGCCAGCAGCTTTTCTAGCGGGGGGACCACAGATACGCAGTATTTT. This gives the protein CASSFSSGGTTDTQYF. The entire variable domain, with the rest obtained from reference TRBV5-1 and TRBJ2-3, is as follows: KAGVTQTPRYLIKTRGQQVTLSCSPISGHRSVSWYQQTPGQGLQFLFEYFSETQRNKGNFPGRFSGRQFSNSRSEMNVSTLELGDSALYLCASSFSSGGTTDTQYFGPGTRLTVL.

CDR3 loop: CASSLPGTSAGTSPLSGELFF. In DNA form, the CDR3 reads TGTGCCAGCAGTTTACCGGGGACTTCTGCCGGGACTAGCCCTTTATCCGGGGAGCTGTTTTTT. The chain carries TRBV28 and TRBJ2-2, with 9 positions matching TRBD2. The germline gives CDR1 MDHEN, CDR2 SYDVKM. The CDR3 spans 21 residues. J lost 6 bases, V lost 2 bases, and 22 bases had no gene match.

V usage is TRBV11-3 and J usage is TRBJ1-2; weak D call: TRBD1 (5 bases). The CDR3 covers 13 residues. The V and J ends lost 1 base and 4 bases respectively, with 7 bases between them. Germline V gene data show CDR1 as SGHNT and CDR2 as YENEEA. This CDR3 reads CASSLGGGYGYTF. The CDR3 coding sequence is TGTGCCAGCAGCTTAGGGGGCGGCTATGGCTACACCTTC.

This clone was seen a few times. The chain is built from TRBV2 and TRBJ1-5; D ambiguous. Germline CDR1 is SNHLY and CDR2 is FYNNEI. This CDR3 is built from 12 residues. V lost 2 bases and J lost 9, with 8 bases in between. CDR3 sequence (DNA): TGTGCCAGCAGTGAATCCTCAACGCCCCAGCATTTT. Its translation: CASSESSTPQHF.

V and J are TRBV7-3 and TRBJ2-2; the D gene is possibly TRBD2 (5 bases). Germline V gives CDR1 SGHTA, CDR2 FQGTGA. V dropped 5 bases and J dropped 2 bases, with 12 bases sitting between them. The CDR3 consists of 15 residues. DNA for the CDR3: TGTGCCAGCAGCCCCCCGGAGGCCAACACCGGGGAGCTGTTTTTT. Amino acid sequence: CASSPPEANTGELFF. Complete variable domain (other parts from reference TRBV7-3 and TRBJ2-2): GAGVSQTPSNKVTEKGKYVELRCDPISGHTALYWYRQSLGQGPEFLIYFQGTGAADDSGLPNDRFFAVRPEGSVSTLKIQRTERGDSAVYLCASSPPEANTGELFFGEGSRLTVL.

The gene calls are TRBV7-3 and TRBJ2-1; TRBD2 aligns across 8 bases. With V trimmed by 6 bases and J by 9 bases, 16 bases remained unmatched. There are 16 residues in the CDR3. Germline assignment: CDR1 SGHTA and CDR2 FQGTGA. CDR3 sequence (DNA): TGTGCCAGCAGTCCAGGTGGGACTAGGGTTCGGGCTGAGCAGTTCTTC. Translating gives CASSPGGTRVRAEQFF.

The rearrangement links TRBV18 to TRBJ2-2; 8 bases map to TRBD2. The V segment lost 0 bases and the J segment 5 bases; nucleotides outside the gene matches: 5. The CDR3 loop spans 16 amino acids. In germline, CDR1 is KGHSH, CDR2 LQKENI. The CDR3 DNA sequence: TGTGCCAGCTCACCACCGAAGCGGGGGCCTACCGGGGAGCTGTTTTTT. Protein product: CASSPPKRGPTGELFF.

The chain recombines TRBV7-3 with TRBJ1-2, with no clear D. This CDR3 comprises 13 residues. Germline V lookup: CDR1 SGHTA, CDR2 FQGTGA. Trimming stripped 5 bases from V and 1 base from J, with 8 bases between. The CDR3 DNA is TGTGCCAGCAGCCCTGACAATAACTATGGCTACACCTTC. Its protein product is CASSPDNNYGYTF.

The V gene is TRBV6-5, the J gene TRBJ2-1, with D unresolved. With 6 bases removed from V and 4 bases from J, the gap between germline ends came to 13 bases. The CDR3 length is 14 residues. Germline V lookup: CDR1 MNHEY, CDR2 SVGAGI. This CDR3 reads CASSLPPEYNEQFF. CDR3 nucleotides: TGTGCCAGCAGCCTTCCTCCGGAATACAATGAGCAGTTCTTC.

This clone was observed once. The chain is built from TRBV11-3 and TRBJ2-1; D ambiguous. CDR1 and CDR2 (germline): SGHNT, YENEEA. V was trimmed by 1 base and J by 7 bases, leaving 5 bases between them. The CDR3 length is 12 residues. The CDR3 DNA reads as TGTGCCAGCAGCTTAGCGCCTAATGAGCAGTTCTTC. This sequence encodes CASSLAPNEQFF.

The gene calls are TRBV5-1 and TRBJ2-7; 9 positions agree with TRBD2. The V segment lost 0 bases and the J segment 3 bases; nucleotides outside the gene matches: 4. The CDR3 runs 15 residues. Germline loops: CDR1 SGHRS, CDR2 YFSETQ. CDR3 loop: CASSLAGTSNYEQYF. The DNA of the CDR3 is TGCGCCAGCAGCTTGGCGGGGACTAGCAACTACGAGCAGTACTTC. Full variable domain (missing parts from reference TRBV5-1 and TRBJ2-7): KAGVTQTPRYLIKTRGQQVTLSCSPISGHRSVSWYQQTPGQGLQFLFEYFSETQRNKGNFPGRFSGRQFSNSRSEMNVSTLELGDSALYLCASSLAGTSNYEQYFGPGTRLTVT.